These T cell receptor beta chains were read from a single sample in a study of CD8+ T cells in alopecia areata. TCRdb's table, derived via immunoSEQ multiplex PCR, lists solely in-frame clones and lacks some. Altogether 100,000 to 150,000 clones are present, over 60% being singletons, with the ten largest covering 4.5% to 6%. The specimen comprised CD4+ T cells sorted from blood, sampled at week 4, from a patient treated with tofacitinib. The receptors derive from a human donor with alopecia areata. Each CDR3 is given with its conserved first and last residue. Fields, in order: V gene, J gene, clone size, D gene, CDR3 DNA, CDR3 protein. The D gene is left open where the match is weak. The size of a clone is reported for some rows only, either as once, few or many, or as a class for expanded clones.

V: TRBV5-1
J: TRBJ2-1
size: -
D: TRBD2
DNA: TGCGCCAGCAGCTTGGCGGCTGCGGGACTAGCGGGAGTGGATGAGCAGTTCTTC
CDR3: CASSLAAAGLAGVDEQFF

V: TRBV5-1
J: TRBJ2-7
size: few
D: -
DNA: TGCGCCAGCAGCGGCTCGGGTGAGCAGTACTTC
CDR3: CASSGSGEQYF

V: TRBV30
J: TRBJ1-2
size: -
D: -
DNA: TGTGCCTGGAGCGACCTACAGTCCTATGGCTACACCTTC
CDR3: CAWSDLQSYGYTF

V: TRBV10-3
J: TRBJ1-1
size: -
D: -
DNA: TGTGCCATCAGTGACAGGACGAACACTGAAGCTTTCTTT
CDR3: CAISDRTNTEAFF

V: TRBV7-8
J: TRBJ1-4
size: -
D: -
DNA: TGTGCCAGCAGCCGGGTTGAGGGGAAACTGTTTTTT
CDR3: CASSRVEGKLFF

V: TRBV2
J: TRBJ2-7
size: -
D: -
DNA: TGTGCCAGCAGCAGGGCGTCCTACGAGCAGTACTTC
CDR3: CASSRASYEQYF

V: TRBV2
J: TRBJ2-5
size: -
D: -
DNA: TGTGCCAGCAGGGTAACAGGGAATCGGGAGACCCAGTACTTC
CDR3: CASRVTGNRETQYF

V: TRBV7-2
J: TRBJ1-5
size: -
D: -
DNA: TGTGCCAGCAGCTTAGGGCGGAACAATCAGCCCCAGCATTTT
CDR3: CASSLGRNNQPQHF

V: TRBV29-1
J: TRBJ1-1
size: -
D: -
DNA: TGCAGCGTGAGCCTATCAAGGAACACTGAAGCTTTCTTT
CDR3: CSVSLSRNTEAFF

V: TRBV18
J: TRBJ2-5
size: -
D: TRBD1
DNA: TGTGCCAGCTCCCCCGGGACAGCAGAGGAGACCCAGTACTTC
CDR3: CASSPGTAEETQYF

V: TRBV29-1
J: TRBJ2-7
size: few
D: -
DNA: TGCACCCTCCGGAGGCCCGCTACCTACGAGCAGTACTTC
CDR3: CTLRRPATYEQYF

V: TRBV30
J: TRBJ1-3
size: once
D: -
DNA: TGTGCCTGGAGTAAAGACTCTGGAAACACCATATATTTT
CDR3: CAWSKDSGNTIYF

V: TRBV14
J: TRBJ1-1
size: -
D: TRBD1
DNA: TGTGCCAGCAGCCAGACGGACAGGGCCGTCACTGAAGCTTTCTTT
CDR3: CASSQTDRAVTEAFF

V: TRBV5-1
J: TRBJ2-6
size: -
D: -
DNA: TGCGCCAGCAGCTTGTCGGGGGCTGGGGCCAACGTCCTGACTTTC
CDR3: CASSLSGAGANVLTF

V: TRBV7-2
J: TRBJ2-3
size: -
D: TRBD2
DNA: TGTGCCAGCACCCGGGACTACCACACAGATACGCAGTATTTT
CDR3: CASTRDYHTDTQYF

V: TRBV7-9
J: TRBJ2-5
size: -
D: -
DNA: TGTGCCAGCAGTTCCCCTGCTCCACAGCCCCTCAAAGAGACCCAGTACTTC
CDR3: CASSSPAPQPLKETQYF

V: TRBV30
J: TRBJ2-3
size: -
D: -
DNA: TGTGCCTGGAGGAGGGCTGGGTTTGTGGATACGCAGTATTTT
CDR3: CAWRRAGFVDTQYF